These 16 T cell receptor beta chains came from one sample sequenced in a study of Ad26.COV2.S vaccination and SARS-CoV-2 variants. This sample's treatment: roughly 18 received Ad26.COV2.S at low or high dose, single or two shots; 5 received placebo; per-sample allocation not given. Material that was analyzed had been drawn on day 63 after the first vaccine or placebo injection. Assay: immunoSEQ multiplex PCR; the TCRdb copy retains only in-frame clones and omits some. The data hold around 500,000 clones, with roughly nine tenths observed a single time. The sample consisted of peripheral blood, taken in a trial of Ad26.COV2.S vaccine versus placebo. The source of these receptors is a person between 18 and 65 years old who received the Ad26.COV2.S COVID-19 vaccine or a placebo.

This sequence joins TRBV15 and TRBJ1-2; TRBD1 aligns across 8 bases. Germline CDR1 reads LNHNV; CDR2 reads YYDKDF (reference sequence). This CDR3 is built from 15 residues. J gave up 4 bases and V 0 bases, and 4 bases lay outside the gene matches. CDR3 coding DNA: TGTGCCACCAGCAGAGACAGGGGGCCCGTCTATGGCTACACCTTC. Encoded protein: CATSRDRGPVYGYTF.

The rearrangement uses TRBV5-1 and TRBJ1-4; tentative D call: TRBD1 (5 bases). Germline V CDR1 and CDR2: SGHRS, YFSETQ. V was pared by 0 bases and J by 6 bases, with 9 bases between. The length of the CDR3 is 14 residues. The CDR3, as DNA: TGCGCCAGCAGCTTGGGACAGATCGATGAAAAACTGTTTTTT. Amino acid sequence: CASSLGQIDEKLFF.

This CDR3 is CASSLASGQISYEQYF. CDR3 sequence (DNA): TGTGCCAGCAGTCTAGCCTCTGGGCAGATTTCCTACGAGCAGTACTTC. The chain combines TRBV27 with TRBJ2-7, with D possibly TRBD2 on 5 matching bases. Per germline, CDR1 MNHEY and CDR2 SMNVEV (reference sequence). The V end lost 5 bases, the J end lost 1 base, and 18 bases lay between the germline ends. The CDR3 consists of 16 residues.

V usage is TRBV6-5 and J usage is TRBJ2-7; 10 nucleotides match TRBD1. Trimming cost V 6 bases and J 6 bases; bases outside gene matches: 5. The CDR3 contains 13 residues. Looked up from germline, CDR1 is MNHEY and CDR2 is SVGAGI. The CDR3 DNA follows: TGTGCCAGCAGCCTCCGGGACAGGGGCGAGCAGTACTTC. Protein product: CASSLRDRGEQYF.

This chain connects TRBV5-1 to TRBJ1-2, with D perhaps TRBD1 (5 bases). V was cut by 4 bases and J by 6 bases, with 19 bases left in between. The CDR3 sequence is 15 residues long. Germline loops: CDR1 SGHRS, CDR2 YFSETQ. CDR3 in DNA: TGCGCCAGCAGCATAACCGGGACGGGCATAGATGGCTACACCTTC. Protein sequence: CASSITGTGIDGYTF.

The genes are TRBV9 and TRBJ2-5; D is perhaps TRBD1 (5 bases). Germline CDR1 reads SGDLS; CDR2 reads YYNGEE. The germline V and J ends were trimmed by 7 bases and 5 bases, with 21 bases remaining between them. This CDR3 has 15 residues. For the CDR3, the DNA is TGTGCCAGCGCCCCAGGGCTTGCACTGGGGGAGACCCAGTACTTC. It encodes CASAPGLALGETQYF.

J is TRBJ2-1 and V is TRBV5-1, with 7 bases identical to TRBD2. J was trimmed by 10 bases and V by 1 base; bases with no gene match: 11. This CDR3 region has 15 residues. From germline, CDR1 is SGHRS and CDR2 YFSETQ. CDR3 amino acids: CASSLRPSGAGEQFF. CDR3 DNA: TGCGCCAGCAGCTTGCGGCCAAGCGGGGCGGGGGAGCAGTTCTTC.

This chain joins TRBV7-6 and TRBJ1-2; possibly TRBD1 for D (5 bases). CDR3 size: 15 residues. V dropped 5 bases and J dropped 3 bases, with 16 bases sitting between them. Germline V gene lookup returns CDR1 SGHVS and CDR2 FNYEAQ. The chain's CDR3 is CASSPMEGQDYGYTF. The DNA for the CDR3 is TGTGCCAGCAGCCCCATGGAGGGGCAGGACTATGGCTACACCTTC.

The rearrangement links TRBV7-3 to TRBJ2-6; D not resolved. This CDR3 spans 17 amino acids. Germline assignment: CDR1 SGHTA and CDR2 FQGTGA. The germline V and J ends were trimmed by 6 bases and 0 bases, with 15 bases remaining between them. CDR3 sequence: CASRNQMGHSGANVLTF. The CDR3 bases are TGTGCCAGCAGGAACCAAATGGGCCACTCTGGGGCCAACGTCCTGACTTTC.

This chain joins TRBV27 and TRBJ2-5; D not certain. The length of the CDR3 is 13 residues. The germline CDR1 and CDR2 sequences are MNHEY and SMNVEV (reference sequence). Trimming shortened V by 5 bases and J by 3 bases, and 10 bases separated the two germline ends. In DNA, the CDR3 is TGTGCCAGCAGTCTACCGTTTGAAGAGACCCAGTACTTC. As protein: CASSLPFEETQYF.

J is TRBJ1-2 and V is TRBV5-4, with no clear D. In germline, CDR1 is SGHNT, CDR2 YYREEE (reference sequence). The CDR3 consists of 17 residues. Trimming stripped 4 bases from V and 4 bases from J, with 23 bases between. The CDR3 coding sequence is TGTGCCAGCAGCCCATCACACATTACAGTTTTAAGCTATGGCTACACCTTC. Translating it yields CASSPSHITVLSYGYTF. The full variable domain, in which reference TRBV5-4 and TRBJ1-2 provide the parts outside the CDR3, is ETGVTQSPTHLIKTRGQQVTLRCSSQSGHNTVSWYQQALGQGPQFIFQYYREEENGRGNFPPRFSGLQFPNYSSELNVNALELDDSALYLCASSPSHITVLSYGYTFGSGTRLTVV.

This clone was seen once. The chain links TRBV28 to TRBJ1-4, with 7 positions matching TRBD1. V lost 7 bases, J lost 8 bases, and 10 bases stayed unmatched. CDR1 is MDHEN, CDR2 SYDVKM, per germline. The CDR3 contains 14 residues. The CDR3 protein is CASTGGQATEKLFF. The DNA of the CDR3 is TGTGCCAGCACGGGAGGACAGGCAACGGAAAAACTGTTTTTT.

This clone was seen a handful of times. The chain joins TRBV10-3 to TRBJ1-6, with a tentative D call TRBD1 (5 bases). CDR1 and CDR2 (germline): ENHRY, SYGVKD. CDR3 length: 16 amino acids. V lost 3 bases and J 7 bases, leaving 16 bases between the germline ends. CDR3 DNA: TGTGCCATCAGTGACACAACCTGGGGGACCAATTCACCCCTCCACTTT. It translates to CAISDTTWGTNSPLHF.

This chain uses TRBV2 with TRBJ2-3; a weak D match, TRBD1 (6 bases). CDR1 is SNHLY, CDR2 FYNNEI, per germline. This CDR3 comprises 13 residues. The V and J ends lost 8 bases and 1 base respectively, with 10 bases between them. As DNA, the CDR3 is TGTGCCAGCCTGGGGGCGCGCACAGATACGCAGTATTTT. Protein: CASLGARTDTQYF.

The chain links TRBV5-5 to TRBJ2-2; 10 nucleotides line up with TRBD2. This CDR3 is built from 17 residues. CDR1 is SGHKS, CDR2 YYEKEE, per germline (reference sequence). V was clipped by 0 bases and J by 6 bases; unmatched bases: 8. The CDR3 loop reads CASSLARRLAGAGELFF. As DNA, the CDR3 is TGTGCCAGCAGCTTGGCCCGTCGGCTAGCGGGAGCCGGGGAGCTGTTTTTT.

This clone was observed once. V and J are TRBV6-5 and TRBJ1-2; 7 bases align to TRBD1. Germline V gives CDR1 MNHEY, CDR2 SVGAGI. The CDR3 has 12 amino acids. The trim removed 5 bases at V and 14 bases at J, leaving 11 bases unmatched. CDR3 DNA sequence: TGTGCCAGCAGTCACGAACAGGGGCGGACGACCTTC. Translated: CASSHEQGRTTF.